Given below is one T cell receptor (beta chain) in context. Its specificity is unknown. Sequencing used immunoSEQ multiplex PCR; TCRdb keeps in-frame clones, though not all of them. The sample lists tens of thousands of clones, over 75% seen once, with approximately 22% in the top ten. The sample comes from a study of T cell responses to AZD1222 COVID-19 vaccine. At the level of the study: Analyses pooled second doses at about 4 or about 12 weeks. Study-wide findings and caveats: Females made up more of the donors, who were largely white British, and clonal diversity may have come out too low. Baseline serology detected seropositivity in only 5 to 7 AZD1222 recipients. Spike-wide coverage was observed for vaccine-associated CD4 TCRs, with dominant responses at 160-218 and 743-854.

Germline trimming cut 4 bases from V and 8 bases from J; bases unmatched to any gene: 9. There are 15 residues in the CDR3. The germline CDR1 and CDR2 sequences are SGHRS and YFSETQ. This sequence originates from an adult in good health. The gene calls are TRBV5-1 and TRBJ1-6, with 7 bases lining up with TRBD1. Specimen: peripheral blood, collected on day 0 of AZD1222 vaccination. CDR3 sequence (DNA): TGCGCCAGCAGCATACAGGGGTATCTGGATTCACCCCTCCACTTT. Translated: CASSIQGYLDSPLHF.